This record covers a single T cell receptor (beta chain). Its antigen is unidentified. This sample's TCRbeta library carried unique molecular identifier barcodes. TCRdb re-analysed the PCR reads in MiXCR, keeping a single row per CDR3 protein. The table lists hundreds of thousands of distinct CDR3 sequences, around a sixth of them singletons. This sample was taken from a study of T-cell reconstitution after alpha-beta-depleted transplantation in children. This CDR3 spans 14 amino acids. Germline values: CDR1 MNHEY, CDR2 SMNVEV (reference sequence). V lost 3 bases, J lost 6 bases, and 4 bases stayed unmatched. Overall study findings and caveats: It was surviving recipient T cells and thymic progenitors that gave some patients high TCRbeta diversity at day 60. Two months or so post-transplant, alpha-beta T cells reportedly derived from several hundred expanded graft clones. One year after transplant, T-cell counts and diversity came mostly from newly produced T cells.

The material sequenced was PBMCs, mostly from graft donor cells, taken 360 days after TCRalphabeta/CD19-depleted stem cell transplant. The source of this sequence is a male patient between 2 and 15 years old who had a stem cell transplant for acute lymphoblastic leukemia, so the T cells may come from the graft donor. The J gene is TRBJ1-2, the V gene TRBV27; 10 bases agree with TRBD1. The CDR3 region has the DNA TGTGCCAGCAGTTTGGGACAGGGGCACCATGGCTACACCTTC. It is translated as CASSLGQGHHGYTF.